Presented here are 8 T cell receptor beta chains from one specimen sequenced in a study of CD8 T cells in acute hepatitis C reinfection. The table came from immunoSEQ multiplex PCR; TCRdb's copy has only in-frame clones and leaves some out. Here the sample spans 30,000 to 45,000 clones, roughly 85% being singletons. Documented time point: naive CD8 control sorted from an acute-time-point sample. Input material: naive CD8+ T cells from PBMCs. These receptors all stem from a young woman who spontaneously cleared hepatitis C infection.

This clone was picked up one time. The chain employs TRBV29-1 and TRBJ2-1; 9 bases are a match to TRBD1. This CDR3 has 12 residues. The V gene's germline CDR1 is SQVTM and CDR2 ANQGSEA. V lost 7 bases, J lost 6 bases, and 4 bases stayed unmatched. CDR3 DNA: TGCAGCGGCGACAGGGGGGGCAATGAGCAGTTCTTC. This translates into CSGDRGGNEQFF.

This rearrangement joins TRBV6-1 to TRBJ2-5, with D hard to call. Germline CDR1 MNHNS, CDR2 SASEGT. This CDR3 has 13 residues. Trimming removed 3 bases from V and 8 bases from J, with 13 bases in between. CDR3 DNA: TGTGCCAGCAGTGATCGCCCGGCGATAACCCAGTACTTC. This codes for CASSDRPAITQYF.

In nucleotides, the CDR3 is TGTGCCAGCAGTACCACTAGGGGCCTGGTATACGAGCAGTACTTC. This codes for CASSTTRGLVYEQYF. J is TRBJ2-7 and V is TRBV27; D may match TRBD1 or TRBD2 (5 bases each). Germline lookup yields CDR1 MNHEY and CDR2 SMNVEV (reference sequence). Between the trimmed V and J ends, which lost 5 bases and 4 bases, there was a span of 18 bases. CDR3 length: 15 residues.

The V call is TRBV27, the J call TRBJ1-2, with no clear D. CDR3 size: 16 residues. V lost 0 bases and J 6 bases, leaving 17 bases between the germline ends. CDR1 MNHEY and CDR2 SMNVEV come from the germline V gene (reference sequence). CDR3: CASSLSSGEIGDGYTF. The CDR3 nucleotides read TGTGCCAGCAGTTTATCGTCCGGGGAGATTGGTGATGGCTACACCTTC.

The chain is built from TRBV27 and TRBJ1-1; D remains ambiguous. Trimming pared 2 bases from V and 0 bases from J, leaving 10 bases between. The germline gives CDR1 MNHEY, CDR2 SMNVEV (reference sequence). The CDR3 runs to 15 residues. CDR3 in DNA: TGTGCCAGCAGTTTAAGCTCGGCGTTGAACACTGAAGCTTTCTTT. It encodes CASSLSSALNTEAFF.

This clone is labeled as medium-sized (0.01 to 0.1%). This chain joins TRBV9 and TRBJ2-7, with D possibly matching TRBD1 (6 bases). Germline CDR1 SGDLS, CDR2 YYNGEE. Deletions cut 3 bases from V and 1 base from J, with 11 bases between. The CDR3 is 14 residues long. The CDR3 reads CASSGLQGSYEQYF. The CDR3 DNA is TGTGCCAGCAGCGGACTACAGGGTTCCTACGAGCAGTACTTC.

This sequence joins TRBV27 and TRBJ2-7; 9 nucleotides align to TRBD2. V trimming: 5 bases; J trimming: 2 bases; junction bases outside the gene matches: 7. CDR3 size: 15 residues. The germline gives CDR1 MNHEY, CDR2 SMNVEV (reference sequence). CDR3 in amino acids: CASSPTSGTAYEQYF. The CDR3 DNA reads TGTGCCAGCAGTCCGACTAGCGGAACCGCCTACGAGCAGTACTTC.

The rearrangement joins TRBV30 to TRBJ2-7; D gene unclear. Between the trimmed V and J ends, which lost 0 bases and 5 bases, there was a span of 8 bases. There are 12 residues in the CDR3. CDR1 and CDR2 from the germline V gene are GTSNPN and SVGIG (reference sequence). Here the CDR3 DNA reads TGTGCCTGGAGTGTAGTCGACCACGAGCAGTACTTC. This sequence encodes CAWSVVDHEQYF. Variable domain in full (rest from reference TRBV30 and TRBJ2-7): SQTIHQWPATLVQPVGSPLSLECTVEGTSNPNLYWYRQAAGRGLQLLFYSVGIGQISSEVPQNLSASRPQDRQFILSSKKLLLSDSGFYLCAWSVVDHEQYFGPGTRLTVT.